These T cell receptor beta chains were read from a single sample in a study of molecular identifiers for immune sequencing clone quantification. TCRdb reanalysed the PCR reads using MiXCR and keeps one entry per CDR3 protein. The table lists about 640,000 distinct CDR3 sequences, around 20% of them singletons, with 0.85% to 0.9% in the top ten. The sample comprised naive CD8+ T cells from blood, with Jurkat cell RNA spiked in. Receptor source: a human donor in good health. Some libraries in this study had Jurkat cell RNA spiked in. The CDR3 runs from the conserved cysteine through the conserved F or W. The D gene is left open where the match is weak. Clone size is stated in some rows and not others, as once, few, many or a class when expanded.

D: NA
J: TRBJ1-4
V: TRBV4-1
size: few
DNA: TGCGCCAGCAGCCAAGGTGCGGCACTTCAAGAAAAACTGTTTTTT
CDR3: CASSQGAALQEKLFF

D: NA
J: TRBJ1-1
V: TRBV7-8
size: many
DNA: TGTGCCAGCAGCCCTGACATCCCCACCTCTGAAGCTTTCTTT
CDR3: CASSPDIPTSEAFF

D: NA
J: TRBJ1-3
V: TRBV13
size: NA
DNA: TGTGCCAGCAGCGGCAGGGTCTTGGGTGGAAACACCATATATTTT
CDR3: CASSGRVLGGNTIYF

D: NA
J: TRBJ2-5
V: TRBV2
size: many
DNA: TGTGCCAGCAGTGAAGCTTGGGACGCCGGAGGCCAAGAGACCCAGTACTTC
CDR3: CASSEAWDAGGQETQYF

D: NA
J: TRBJ2-7
V: TRBV27
size: few
DNA: TGTGCCAGCAGTTTATCTCCAGGTTACCTCGAGCAGTACTTC
CDR3: CASSLSPGYLEQYF

D: NA
J: TRBJ1-5
V: TRBV6-2/TRBV6-3
size: many
DNA: TGTGCCAGCAGTTACGGGGTGGCCCAGCATTTT
CDR3: CASSYGVAQHF

D: TRBD2
J: TRBJ2-2
V: TRBV27
size: many
DNA: TGTGCCAGCAGTTTAAGAGGGGCCCGGGGGGTCACCGGGGAGCTGTTTTTT
CDR3: CASSLRGARGVTGELFF

D: NA
J: TRBJ2-1
V: TRBV27
size: NA
DNA: TGTGCCAGCAGTTTAGGATTCGGCAAGCACAATGAGCAGTTCTTC
CDR3: CASSLGFGKHNEQFF

D: TRBD2
J: TRBJ2-3
V: TRBV7-2
size: many
DNA: TGTGCCAGCAGCTTCAGACTAGCGGGAGGAGCGAACACAGATACGCAGTATTTT
CDR3: CASSFRLAGGANTDTQYF

D: NA
J: TRBJ2-2
V: TRBV5-6
size: few
DNA: TGTGCCAGCAGTAATACAGGGACCGGGGAGCTGTTTTTT
CDR3: CASSNTGTGELFF

D: NA
J: TRBJ2-1
V: TRBV11-3
size: NA
DNA: TGTGCCAGCAGCTTAGGGGGGGAATCCTACAATGAGCAGTTCTTC
CDR3: CASSLGGESYNEQFF

D: TRBD1
J: TRBJ2-1
V: TRBV12-3/TRBV12-4
size: many
DNA: TGTGCCAGCAGTTCTCCGGGACAGGGCGTTGAGCAGTTCTTC
CDR3: CASSSPGQGVEQFF

D: NA
J: TRBJ1-1
V: TRBV6-2/TRBV6-3
size: many
DNA: TGTGCCAGCGTTCCTAGAATGGTACAGGGACCCATGAACACTGAAGCTTTCTTT
CDR3: CASVPRMVQGPMNTEAFF

D: TRBD1
J: TRBJ1-5
V: TRBV4-3
size: many
DNA: TGCGCCAGCAGCCCGGTGACAGGGAGCAATCAGCCCCAGCATTTT
CDR3: CASSPVTGSNQPQHF

D: NA
J: TRBJ1-4
V: TRBV6-6
size: NA
DNA: TGTGCCAGCAGTACCGGGGTGGCCGATGAAAAACTGTTTTTT
CDR3: CASSTGVADEKLFF

D: NA
J: TRBJ2-7
V: TRBV2
size: many
DNA: TGTGCCAGCAGCGCCGGACGGAGCTACGAGCAGTACTTC
CDR3: CASSAGRSYEQYF

D: TRBD2
J: TRBJ2-7
V: TRBV9
size: NA
DNA: TGTGCCAGCAGCGTCGGGGAGGAGCGGGGCCCCTACGAGCAGTACTTC
CDR3: CASSVGEERGPYEQYF

D: TRBD2
J: TRBJ2-3
V: TRBV9
size: NA
DNA: TGTGCCAGCAGCGCGGGGAGAGGGGCGGGAGATGGGACAGATACGCAGTATTTT
CDR3: CASSAGRGAGDGTDTQYF

D: NA
J: TRBJ2-3
V: TRBV6-2/TRBV6-3
size: many
DNA: TGTGCCAGCAGTTACTCGACCTCTCTCCGACCGATCAACTCCCCAGATACGCAGTATTTT
CDR3: CASSYSTSLRPINSPDTQYF

D: NA
J: TRBJ1-1
V: TRBV6-5
size: NA
DNA: TGTGCCAGCAGTTCGGGCGCCGGGGACACTGAAGCTTTCTTT
CDR3: CASSSGAGDTEAFF

D: NA
J: TRBJ2-2
V: TRBV6-2/TRBV6-3
size: few
DNA: TGTGCCAGCATAATGCAGCCGAACACCGGGGAGCTGTTTTTT
CDR3: CASIMQPNTGELFF

D: NA
J: TRBJ2-5
V: TRBV3-1
size: many
DNA: TGTGCCAGCAGCCAATGGGACACCTCAGGGGAGACCCAGTACTTC
CDR3: CASSQWDTSGETQYF

D: TRBD2
J: TRBJ2-3
V: TRBV18
size: many
DNA: TGTGCCAGCTCACCACCGCCGGGGGGGCTGGGAGATACGCAGTATTTT
CDR3: CASSPPPGGLGDTQYF

D: NA
J: TRBJ2-5
V: TRBV2
size: many
DNA: TGTGCTATGACGGGACTTGGGAGCCAAGAGACCCAGTACTTC
CDR3: CAMTGLGSQETQYF

D: NA
J: TRBJ2-7
V: TRBV30
size: few
DNA: TGTGCCTGGAGTGTGAGTGGGGGCGCCTACGAGCAGTACTTC
CDR3: CAWSVSGGAYEQYF

D: NA
J: TRBJ2-7
V: TRBV27
size: many
DNA: TGTGCCAGCAGTATACAGAGCTCCTACGAGCAGTACTTC
CDR3: CASSIQSSYEQYF

D: NA
J: TRBJ2-7
V: TRBV9
size: many
DNA: TGTGCCAGCAGCCCCGGCCGGGACAAGATCTACGAGCAGTACTTC
CDR3: CASSPGRDKIYEQYF

D: NA
J: TRBJ2-2
V: TRBV20-1
size: few
DNA: TGCAGTGCTAGAGAAGGCGTTTCCGGGGAGCTGTTTTTT
CDR3: CSAREGVSGELFF

D: TRBD1
J: TRBJ2-7
V: TRBV5-4
size: NA
DNA: TGTGCCAGCAGCCGGACAGGTGGTGTTTTAGCTCGGGAGCAGTACTTC
CDR3: CASSRTGGVLAREQYF

D: NA
J: TRBJ1-5
V: TRBV6-5
size: many
DNA: TGTGCCAGCAGTTACTCGTGGGATCAGCCCCAGCATTTT
CDR3: CASSYSWDQPQHF

D: NA
J: TRBJ1-1
V: TRBV21-1
size: once
DNA: TGTGCCAGCGCCTCCTCTACAAGAAACACTGAAGCTTTCTTT
CDR3: CASASSTRNTEAFF

D: NA
J: TRBJ1-1
V: TRBV19
size: many
DNA: TGTGCCAGTAGTTGGGGGCCGAACACTGAAGCTTTCTTT
CDR3: CASSWGPNTEAFF

D: NA
J: TRBJ1-1
V: TRBV6-5
size: many
DNA: TGTGCCAGCAGTTACGACCAGAACACTGAAGCTTTCTTT
CDR3: CASSYDQNTEAFF

D: TRBD2
J: TRBJ2-3
V: TRBV20-1
size: once
DNA: TGCAGTGCTAGGGATCACCGTCTAGCGGGAGATGCGGATATGCAGTATTTT
CDR3: CSARDHRLAGDADMQYF

D: NA
J: TRBJ2-3
V: TRBV19
size: NA
DNA: TGTGTCAGCCGAGAGGGCCCCCCAGATACGCAGTATTTT
CDR3: CVSREGPPDTQYF

D: TRBD1
J: TRBJ1-1
V: TRBV12-3/TRBV12-4
size: many
DNA: TGTGCCAGCAGCTTGACAGGGGACAACACTGAAGCTTTCTTT
CDR3: CASSLTGDNTEAFF

D: NA
J: TRBJ2-1
V: TRBV11-2
size: many
DNA: TGTGCCAGCAGCTTAAATAGGGGCGAGAGCCATACATACTACAATGAGCAGTTCTTC
CDR3: CASSLNRGESHTYYNEQFF

D: NA
J: TRBJ1-5
V: TRBV25-1
size: many
DNA: TGTGCCAGCAGTGAATTTGAGGGGGATAGCCAGCCCCAGCATTTT
CDR3: CASSEFEGDSQPQHF

D: NA
J: TRBJ1-1
V: TRBV19
size: once
DNA: TGTGCCAGTACCTTCGGGGCCTCGAACACTGAAGCTTTCTTT
CDR3: CASTFGASNTEAFF

D: NA
J: TRBJ2-5
V: TRBV2
size: many
DNA: TGTGCCAGCAGTGAATGGCAAGATCAAGAGACCCAGTACTTC
CDR3: CASSEWQDQETQYF

D: NA
J: TRBJ1-4
V: TRBV7-9
size: many
DNA: TGTGCCAGCAAGGTTGTTGCAACTAATGAAAAACTGTTTTTT
CDR3: CASKVVATNEKLFF

D: NA
J: TRBJ1-2
V: TRBV20-1
size: NA
DNA: TGCAGTGCTGAGGAGTACATATTCTCGGATTATGGCTACACCTTC
CDR3: CSAEEYIFSDYGYTF

D: NA
J: TRBJ1-3
V: TRBV28
size: few
DNA: TGTGCCAGCAGCCTCCGGGACATGAGCTCTGGAAACACCATATATTTT
CDR3: CASSLRDMSSGNTIYF

D: TRBD2
J: TRBJ2-5
V: TRBV29-1
size: NA
DNA: TGCAGCGTTGGAGGCACTAGCGGGAGAACCCACCAAGAGACCCAGTACTTC
CDR3: CSVGGTSGRTHQETQYF

D: TRBD2
J: TRBJ2-7
V: TRBV5-1
size: many
DNA: TGCGCCAGCAGTCCTAGCGGGTCCGGACCCTACGAGCAGTACTTC
CDR3: CASSPSGSGPYEQYF

D: TRBD1
J: TRBJ1-4
V: TRBV12-3/TRBV12-4
size: many
DNA: TGTGCCAGCAGCCTCAGTAGGACAGGGTTGGCTGAAAAACTGTTTTTT
CDR3: CASSLSRTGLAEKLFF

D: NA
J: TRBJ1-2
V: TRBV14
size: many
DNA: TGTGCCAGCAGCCAAAAGAACAAGGAAGCATATGGCTACACCTTC
CDR3: CASSQKNKEAYGYTF

D: TRBD1
J: TRBJ2-7
V: TRBV7-9
size: NA
DNA: TGTGCCAGCAGCTCCGGACAGGGGGAGAGGAACGAGCAGTACTTC
CDR3: CASSSGQGERNEQYF

D: NA
J: TRBJ2-7
V: TRBV29-1
size: many
DNA: TGCAGCGTGGTAGCGGATCCCTACGAGCAGTACTTC
CDR3: CSVVADPYEQYF

D: NA
J: TRBJ2-3
V: TRBV6-5
size: many
DNA: TGTGCCAGCAACATAGGACCGTTTAGCACAGATACGCAGTATTTT
CDR3: CASNIGPFSTDTQYF

D: NA
J: TRBJ2-5
V: TRBV25-1
size: many
DNA: TGTGCCAGCAGTGAGTATGTCGAACAAGAGACCCAGTACTTC
CDR3: CASSEYVEQETQYF

D: NA
J: TRBJ2-7
V: TRBV4-3
size: once
DNA: TGCGTCAGCAGCCAAGGGGCCAGTTTCTACGAGCAGTACTTC
CDR3: CVSSQGASFYEQYF

D: NA
J: TRBJ2-3
V: TRBV9
size: many
DNA: TGTGCCAGCAGCGTAGACCCCATTCAGTTTTCGACAGATACGCAGTATTTT
CDR3: CASSVDPIQFSTDTQYF

D: NA
J: TRBJ2-1
V: TRBV7-8
size: many
DNA: TGTGCCAGCAGCTTAGCGCTCGGAAGCAGGAGCTCCTACAATGAGCAGTTCTTC
CDR3: CASSLALGSRSSYNEQFF

D: TRBD2
J: TRBJ2-1
V: TRBV6-6
size: many
DNA: TGTGCCAGCAGGAGACTAGCGGGGGACAATGAGCAGTTCTTC
CDR3: CASRRLAGDNEQFF

D: TRBD1
J: TRBJ2-7
V: TRBV5-6
size: NA
DNA: TGTGCCAGCAGCTGGGAAGACAGGGGTACCTACGAGCAGTACTTC
CDR3: CASSWEDRGTYEQYF